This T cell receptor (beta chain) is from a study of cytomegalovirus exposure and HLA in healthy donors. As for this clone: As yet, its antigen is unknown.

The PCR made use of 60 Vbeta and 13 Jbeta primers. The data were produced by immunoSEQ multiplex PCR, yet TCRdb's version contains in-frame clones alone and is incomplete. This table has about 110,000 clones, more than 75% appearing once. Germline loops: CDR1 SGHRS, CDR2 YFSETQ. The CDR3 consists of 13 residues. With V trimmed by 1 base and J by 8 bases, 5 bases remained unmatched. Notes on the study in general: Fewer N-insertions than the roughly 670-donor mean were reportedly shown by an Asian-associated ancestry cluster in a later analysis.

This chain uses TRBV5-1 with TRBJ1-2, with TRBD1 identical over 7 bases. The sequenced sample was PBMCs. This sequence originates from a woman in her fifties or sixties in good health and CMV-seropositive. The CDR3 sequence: CASSLRQGKGYTF. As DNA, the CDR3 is TGCGCCAGCAGCTTGCGACAGGGCAAGGGCTACACCTTC.